The clone carrying this T cell receptor (beta chain) was detected only a few times. Its antigen is still unknown. The data belong to a study of T-cell memory formation after mild COVID-19. Across the study: TCR clusters were largely donor specific. Findings and limits, study-wide: Later expanders leaned toward CD4+, whereas clones contracting from day 15 to 85 were balanced CD4/CD8. The appearance of some responding clones in pre-infection memory suggested that cross-reactive memory joined.

TCRdb itself ran the 5' RACE reads through MiXCR, one entry per CDR3 protein. The sample has roughly 340,000 distinct CDR3 sequences, about 20% seen once. The CDR3 runs 13 residues. Germline-derived CDR1 and CDR2 are SGHKS and YYEKEE (reference sequence). Trimming left V 0 bases short and J 4 bases short, with 5 bases between. V usage is TRBV5-5 and J usage is TRBJ2-1; unclear D gene. The sample was PBMCs or a T cell subset sorted from them (not recorded which). This TCR derives from a young man who had mild COVID-19 (a few samples of this study predate the infection). Cell type and time point are not known. CDR3 amino acids: CASSLVVYNEQFF. In DNA, the CDR3 is TGTGCCAGCAGCTTGGTAGTATACAATGAGCAGTTCTTC.